The clone carrying this TCR beta chain was seen a few times. The antigen is unknown. This entry is derived from a study of T cell repertoires in cytomegalovirus infection. On the study more broadly: Evidence of both CMV infection and a matching HLA type came from public TCR beta signatures.

Study conclusions and caveats: There were carriers of CMV plus the relevant HLA, and cumulative public TCR beta family frequency identified them.

Via MiXCR, TCRdb re-called the reads, giving one row per CDR3 protein. The repertoire has 45,000 to 60,000 distinct CDR3 sequences, around 20% of them found once; the top ten carry around 67%. The sequence derives from a human donor in good health (CMV status not recorded). Some clones in this sample may be carry-over from other donors' samples. This specimen was CD8+ T cells from cultured PBMCs, taken from culture after CMV antigen stimulation.

The CDR3 region has the DNA TGTGCCAGCACCAAAGGAGGCGGATACGAGCAGTACTTC. This encodes CASTKGGGYEQYF. The chain joins TRBV12-3 or TRBV12-4 to TRBJ2-7, with a weak D call TRBD2 (5 bases). The CDR3 is made up of 13 amino acids. V lost 7 bases, J lost 4 bases, and 14 bases lay in between.